Each of the 27 T cell receptor beta chains below was sequenced from the same sample in a study of tumor-infiltrating lymphocytes in primary liver carcinoma. TCR beta cDNA was prepared out of roughly 520 ng total RNA by means of a constant-region primer. Libraries for TCR beta were built through three nested multiplex PCR rounds, which together made up a slightly modified ARM-PCR procedure. For roughly 10 cycles apiece, the opening two PCR rounds ran with TRBV1-TRBV30 forward primers and a C-beta reverse primer. TCRdb redid the calling of the multiplex PCR reads with MiXCR, one entry per CDR3 protein. This sample yields tens of thousands of distinct CDR3 sequences, of which roughly 80% are seen a single time; around 22% belongs to the top ten. Total RNA and DNA came together from roughly 20-30 mg of bulk tissue without cell sorting. The sample taken for sequencing was liver tumor tissue from sampling region 5. Subset reported: tumor region T5, tumor centre. The receptor set was obtained from a man aged 35 to 55 with primary liver carcinoma and hepatitis B virus infection.

Remarks on this clonotype: At one of its ends the junction is not consistent with the germline gene, which may arise from a read error. The rearrangement links TRBV7-9 to TRBJ1-1; no clear D gene. This CDR3 region has 18 residues. Looked up from germline, CDR1 is SEHNR and CDR2 is FQNEAQ (reference sequence). CDR3: CACSLGQLRPGPNTEAFF. CDR3 bases: TGTGCCTGCAGCTTAGGCCAACTCCGTCCTGGACCGAACACTGAAGCTTTCTTT. The entire variable domain, with the rest obtained from reference TRBV7-9 and TRBJ1-1, is as follows: DTGVSQNPRHKITKRGQNVTFRCDPISEHNRLYWYRQTLGQGPEFLTYFQNEAQLEKSRLLSDRFSAERPKGSFSTLEIQRTEQGDSAMYLCACSLGQLRPGPNTEAFFGQGTRLTVV.

With respect to this clonotype: The conserved phenylalanine or tryptophan is not found at the CDR3 terminus, so this likely reflects a read error. V and J are TRBV6-5 and TRBJ2-7; maybe TRBD2 (6 bases). The CDR3 loop spans 14 amino acids. The germline gives CDR1 MNHEY, CDR2 SVGAGI. Trimming left V 5 bases short and J 6 bases short, with 17 bases between. CDR3 in amino acids: CASSAGTGPSEQYL. DNA for the CDR3: TGTGCCAGCAGTGCCGGGACTGGGCCCTCCGAGCAGTACCTC.

Comments on this clonotype: The junction differs from germline at one of its ends, possibly a read error. The rearrangement joins TRBV6-2 or TRBV6-3 to TRBJ2-1; 13 bases are shared with TRBD2. Germline loops: CDR1 MNHEY, CDR2 SVGEGT. The CDR3 is 16 residues long. The CDR3 DNA follows: TGTACCAGCAGTCCCCGGACTAGCGGGAGAGCAACTGAGCAGTTCTTC. Residues: CTSSPRTSGRATEQFF.

In regard to this clonotype: The conserved phenylalanine or tryptophan is not found at the CDR3 terminus, so this likely reflects a read error. The rearrangement joins TRBV7-9 to TRBJ2-7; TRBD2 agrees at 13 bases. Germline V gives CDR1 SEHNR, CDR2 FQNEAQ (reference sequence). With 5 bases clipped from V and 0 bases from J, the junction kept 13 bases outside the gene matches. This CDR3 is built from 19 residues. The CDR3 bases are TGTGCCAGCAGCCTAATCTCGACTAGCGGGAGGCCCAGCTCCTACGAGCAGTACTAC. Translation: CASSLISTSGRPSSYEQYY.

In this sample, this clonotype turned up once. One junction end does not reproduce the germline sequence, and a read error may be involved. This chain connects TRBV30 to TRBJ1-2; no clear D. The CDR3 loop spans 15 amino acids. Germline V gene sequence: CDR1 GTSNPN, CDR2 SVGIG (reference sequence). The CDR3 DNA follows: TGTGCCTGCTCCGGCTGGACGGGGTCGGTGGATGGCTACGCCTTC. It is translated as CACSGWTGSVDGYAF.

This clonotype was detected a few times. The junction departs from germline at one end; a sequencing error may be responsible. The chain links TRBV5-6 to TRBJ2-7, with 9 bases fitting TRBD2. The CDR3 length is 16 residues. The germline gives CDR1 SGHDT, CDR2 YYEEEE. DNA for the CDR3: TGTGCCAGCAGCAATACTTGGCGGGAGGGTTCCTACGAGCATTACTTC. Translated: CASSNTWREGSYEHYF. The variable domain in full, with the rest retrieved from reference TRBV5-6 and TRBJ2-7, is DAGVTQSPTHLIKTRGQQVTLRCSPKSGHDTVSWYQQALGQGPQFIFQYYEEEERQRGNFPDRFSGHQFPNYSSELNVNALLLGDSALYLCASSNTWREGSYEHYFGPGTRLTVT.

The V and J genes are TRBV7-8 and TRBJ2-3; unclear D gene. The length of the CDR3 is 16 residues. Trimming removed 4 bases from V and 2 bases from J, with 16 bases in between. CDR1 and CDR2 from the germline V gene are SGHVS and FQNEAQ. The CDR3 bases are TGTGCCAGCAGCTACGGAGTAATGGACGACACAGATACGCAGTATTTT. The encoded protein is CASSYGVMDDTDTQYF. Looking up the rest from reference TRBV7-8 and TRBJ2-3 gives the full variable domain: GAGVSQSPRYKVAKRGQDVALRCDPISGHVSLFWYQQALGQGPEFLTYFQNEAQLDKSGLPSDRFFAERPEGSVSTLKIQRTQQEDSAVYLCASSYGVMDDTDTQYFGPGTRLTVL.

The chain combines TRBV20-1 with TRBJ2-1, with 8 bases matching TRBD2. The trim removed 1 base at V and 8 bases at J, leaving 7 bases unmatched. The CDR3 is 14 amino acids. CDR1 is DFQATT, CDR2 SNEGSKA, per germline (reference sequence). The DNA of the CDR3 is TGCAGTGCTAGAGCGGGGAGCGGGAGTTATGAGCAGTTCTTC. Its protein is CSARAGSGSYEQFF.

About this clonotype itself: A read error may produce the germline difference seen at one junction end. The V gene is TRBV11-2, the J gene TRBJ2-6; D is perhaps TRBD1 or TRBD2 (6 bases each). Germline assignment: CDR1 SGHAT and CDR2 FQNNGV. This CDR3 is 21 amino acids long. The chain's CDR3 is CASSMGGDRSISLSGANVLSF. The CDR3 DNA follows: TGTGCCAGCAGCATGGGGGGAGACAGGAGCATCTCCCTCTCTGGGGCCAACGTCCTGAGTTTC. Supplemented by reference TRBV11-2 and TRBJ2-6, the full variable domain reads EAGVAQSPRYKIIEKRQSVAFWCNPISGHATLYWYQQILGQGPKLLIQFQNNGVVDDSQLPKDRFSAERLKGVDSTLKIQPAKLEDSAVYLCASSMGGDRSISLSGANVLSFGAGSRLTVL.

This clonotype is a singleton in its sample. This chain joins TRBV29-1 and TRBJ2-5; TRBD2 matches 10 bases. The CDR3 is 15 amino acids. Germline lookup yields CDR1 SQVTM and CDR2 ANQGSEA. For the CDR3, the DNA is TGCGTCGTTTCCTTACTAGCGGGAAGGGGAGGGACCCAGTACTTC. Translation gives CVVSLLAGRGGTQYF.

The chain links TRBV11-2 to TRBJ2-7; 7 nucleotides align to TRBD2. Trimming took 7 bases from V and 6 from J; bases not matched to a gene: 12. Germline CDR1 SGHAT, CDR2 FQNNGV. The CDR3 sequence is 14 residues long. The CDR3 protein is CASTSGLEGVEQYF. The CDR3, as DNA: TGTGCCAGCACCTCTGGACTAGAGGGAGTCGAGCAGTACTTC.

This clonotype is categorized as medium-sized. V gene TRBV10-2 combines with J gene TRBJ1-1, with D unclear. V lost 3 bases and J lost 2, with 7 bases in between. Germline CDR1 is WSHSY and CDR2 is SAAADI. There are 13 residues in the CDR3. In DNA, the CDR3 is TGCGCCAGCAGTGAAGTAGAAAACACTGAAGCTTTCTTT. Protein product: CASSEVENTEAFF.

Comment on this clonotype: A clone one base away is much larger, so this may be a read error. The gene calls are TRBV2 and TRBJ1-1, with D possibly being TRBD1 (5 bases). Germline CDR1 is SNHLY and CDR2 is FYNNEI. This CDR3 is 14 amino acids long. The CDR3 DNA reads TGTGCCAGCAGTGCACCGGGGGGGGTCGCTGAAACTTTCTTT. This gives the protein CASSAPGGVAETFF.

The count of this clonotype is one. The chain links TRBV6-5 to TRBJ2-2; D call uncertain. There are 14 residues in the CDR3. Germline CDR1 and CDR2: MNHEY and SVGAGI. V lost 9 bases and J lost 5, with 16 bases in between. This chain's CDR3 is CASALVGSTGELFF. The CDR3 nucleotides read TGTGCCAGTGCTTTAGTGGGTTCTACCGGGGAGCTGTTTTTT.

A word on this clonotype: In this CDR3 the conserved last residue, phenylalanine or tryptophan, is missing, so a read error is likely. The rearrangement uses TRBV5-5 and TRBJ2-7; D not resolved. The CDR3 totals 15 residues. CDR1 and CDR2 (germline): SGHKS, YYEKEE (reference sequence). The CDR3 sequence is CVSSLASSGPYEQYI. Written as DNA, the CDR3 is TGTGTCAGCAGCTTGGCATCTTCTGGTCCCTACGAGCAGTACATC.

The gene calls are TRBV5-1 and TRBJ2-7; 8 bases are shared with TRBD2. Germline CDR1 is SGHRS and CDR2 is YFSETQ. The CDR3 is 15 amino acids. J was trimmed by 5 bases and V by 4 bases; bases with no gene match: 11. CDR3 sequence (DNA): TGCGCCAGCAGCCCTGAACCAGCGGGAGTCAACGAGCAGTACTTC. It translates to CASSPEPAGVNEQYF.

This clonotype was recorded once. Germline is not matched at one junction end, which may reflect a read error. The rearrangement uses TRBV5-1 and TRBJ2-2; D uncertain. Germline CDR1 SGHRS, CDR2 YFSETQ. This CDR3 has 15 amino acids. CDR3 amino acids: CVSNMAILNTGELFF. Written as DNA, the CDR3 is TGCGTCAGCAACATGGCGATATTGAACACCGGGGAGCTGTTTTTT.

The rearrangement uses TRBV5-4 and TRBJ1-1; D call uncertain. Between the trimmed V and J ends, which lost 5 bases and 0 bases, there was a span of 8 bases. Germline V gene data show CDR1 as SGHNT and CDR2 as YYREEE (reference sequence). The CDR3 contains 13 residues. The DNA for the CDR3 is TGTGCCAGCAGAATTTGGTTGAACACTGAAGCTTTCTTT. Encoded protein: CASRIWLNTEAFF.

Remarks on this clonotype: One junction end does not reproduce the germline sequence, and a read error may be involved. The gene calls are TRBV4-3 and TRBJ2-7, with TRBD1 matching 7 bases. The CDR3 contains 17 residues. Germline V gives CDR1 LGHNA, CDR2 YSLEER. The CDR3 loop reads CASSQESPGTERYEQYF. The CDR3 coding sequence is TGCGCCAGCAGCCAAGAATCACCCGGGACAGAGCGGTACGAACAGTACTTC.

On this clonotype: Sequence at one end of the junction differs from germline and may be a read error. The chain employs TRBV11-1 and TRBJ1-2, with TRBD1 matching 7 bases. The germline V gene encodes CDR1 SGHAT and CDR2 FQDESV (reference sequence). CDR3 size: 17 residues. The CDR3 nucleotides are TGTGCCAGTAGCCGAACCGGGACAGTAATAGCCAACTATGGCTACATCTTC. It yields the protein CASSRTGTVIANYGYIF.

Concerning this clonotype itself: The conserved final phenylalanine or tryptophan is absent from the CDR3, which likely points to a read error. The DNA is left out, because the CDR3 cannot be placed on it with certainty; the CDR3 is given as TCRdb lists it. V gene TRBV5-1 combines with J gene TRBJ2-2; the table's D call, TRBD1, has no DNA check behind it. Germline CDR1 reads SGHRS; CDR2 reads YFSETQ. The CDR3 length is 15 residues, termini included. CDR3 in amino acids: CASSLGGANTGELLL.

In its sample, this clonotype was seen a few times. One end of the junction is discordant with germline, which a read error may explain. This sequence joins TRBV28 and TRBJ1-3; TRBD1 agrees at 7 bases. CDR3 size: 15 residues. Germline assignment: CDR1 MDHEN and CDR2 SYDVKM. The CDR3 sequence is CASGPSTGSGNAIYF. For the CDR3, the DNA is TGTGCCAGCGGCCCCTCGACAGGGAGTGGAAACGCCATATATTTT.

The chain has TRBV12-3 or TRBV12-4 and TRBJ2-7; D may be TRBD2 (6 bases). Trimming took off 6 bases at V and 3 bases at J, with 15 bases between the two ends. The CDR3 length is 14 residues. This chain's CDR3 is CASSRGIGVYEQYF. The DNA for the CDR3 is TGTGCCAGCAGCCGGGGGATAGGGGTCTACGAGCAGTACTTC.

About this clonotype: At one end, the junction sequence differs from germline, possibly due to a read error. The chain uses TRBV6-2 or TRBV6-3 and TRBJ2-5; TRBD2 might be the D (6 bases). CDR3 length: 16 residues. CDR1 MNHEY and CDR2 SVGEGT come from the germline V gene. The CDR3 DNA reads as TGTTCCAGCAGTCAATCGACGGCAGCGGGCGAAGAGACCCAATACTTC. It encodes CSSSQSTAAGEETQYF.

By sample fraction, this clonotype is medium-sized. The rearrangement uses TRBV12-3 or TRBV12-4 and TRBJ2-1, with D tentatively TRBD2 (6 bases). Trimming removed 8 bases from V and 7 bases from J, with 24 bases in between. The CDR3 is made up of 16 amino acids. DNA of the CDR3: TGTGCCAGCGCCCGAAGGGGCGGGGATTTACTTAATGAGCAGTTCTTC. Residues: CASARRGGDLLNEQFF.

In regard to this clonotype: This may stem from a read error, because a much larger clone lies one nucleotide away. The chain links TRBV2 to TRBJ2-3, with TRBD1 matching 7 bases. CDR3 length: 15 residues. Per the germline V gene, CDR1 is SNHLY and CDR2 is FYNNEI. CDR3 residues: CASCEPGGATDTQYF. The CDR3 coding sequence is TGTGCCAGCTGTGAACCAGGGGGAGCTACAGATACGCAGTATTTT.

At least ten counts were recorded for this clonotype. This clone may be a read error of a much larger clone one base away. V and J are TRBV29-1 and TRBJ2-5; TRBD1 agrees at 8 bases. Germline V lookup: CDR1 SQVTM, CDR2 ANQGSEA. The CDR3 is 13 residues long. CDR3 in amino acids: CGSQGADSKTQYF. In DNA, the CDR3 is TGCGGCAGCCAGGGGGCGGATTCCAAGACCCAGTACTTC.